These 20 T cell receptor beta chains came from one sample sequenced in a study of OX40 agonist ivuxolimab in advanced cancers. The method behind the library was the immunoSEQ multiplex PCR assay. As stored in TCRdb, this immuneACCESS dataset retains in-frame rearrangements with V and J assigned. A fraction of the clones does not appear; measured against another copy, unresolved V genes explain less than half of the discrepancy, and the remainder lacks a known reason. This sample lists some 15,000 clones; 65% to 90% were detected once. The top ten clones comprise under 45% of the sample. The specimen comprised CD4+ or CD8+ T cells sorted from blood, sampled in a trial of the OX40 agonist ivuxolimab. The receptor source for this set is an adult with an advanced solid tumor such as melanoma, head and neck, liver or kidney cancer.

The rearrangement uses TRBV13 and TRBJ1-1, with TRBD1 matching over 7 bases. The V gene end was trimmed by 5 bases and the J gene end by 3 bases; junction bases not matched to a gene: 6. Per the germline V gene, CDR1 is PRHDT and CDR2 is FYEKMQ (reference sequence). The length of the CDR3 is 14 residues. This chain's CDR3 is CASSGRGFHTEAFF. DNA of the CDR3: TGTGCCAGCAGCGGCAGGGGGTTCCACACTGAAGCTTTCTTT.

This clone turned up a few times. V is TRBV5-5 and J is TRBJ2-5; D is possibly TRBD2 (5 bases). Looked up from germline, CDR1 is SGHKS and CDR2 is YYEKEE (reference sequence). This CDR3 contains 15 residues. The ends were cut back, 2 bases at V and 4 bases at J, with 15 bases in the middle. The CDR3 bases are TGTGCCAGCAGCTTCTCCGGGGAAGCTGGAGAGACCCAGTACTTC. Translated: CASSFSGEAGETQYF.

CDR3 residues: CASSLIQGFNTEAFF. CDR3 nucleotides: TGTGCCAGCAGTCTAATACAGGGGTTCAACACTGAAGCTTTCTTT. The V call is TRBV27, the J call TRBJ1-1; 7 bases map to TRBD1. The V and J ends lost 5 bases and 2 bases, in that order; junction bases with no gene match: 8. This CDR3 region has 15 residues. Germline V gene sequence: CDR1 MNHEY, CDR2 SMNVEV (reference sequence).

This chain joins TRBV27 and TRBJ1-6; D remains unclear. Germline V CDR1 and CDR2: MNHEY, SMNVEV (reference sequence). Trimming shortened V by 2 bases and J by 7 bases, and 6 bases separated the two germline ends. The CDR3 has 13 amino acids. The CDR3 DNA reads as TGTGCCAGCAGTTTAAACTTCAATTCACCCCTCCACTTT. This translates into CASSLNFNSPLHF.

The V and J genes are TRBV7-9 and TRBJ1-1; D remains unclear. With 5 bases removed from V and 0 bases from J, the gap between germline ends came to 10 bases. Per germline, CDR1 SEHNR and CDR2 FQNEAQ (reference sequence). The CDR3 has 14 amino acids. The CDR3 spells CASSGPFVNTEAFF. The CDR3 region has the DNA TGTGCCAGCAGCGGACCGTTTGTGAACACTGAAGCTTTCTTT.

This clone was picked up a small number of times. The V gene is TRBV6-4, the J gene TRBJ2-6; D is perhaps TRBD1 (6 bases). V was shortened by 3 bases and J by 0 bases, with 6 bases between the two germline ends. The germline V gene encodes CDR1 MRHNA and CDR2 SNTAGT. The CDR3 is 15 residues long. The CDR3 protein is CASSEGGSGANVLTF. CDR3 DNA: TGTGCCAGCAGTGAAGGGGGCTCTGGGGCCAACGTCCTGACTTTC.

This chain uses TRBV4-1 with TRBJ2-1, with D hard to call. CDR3 length: 13 amino acids. Germline CDR1 MGHRA, CDR2 YSYEKL. V was pared by 1 base and J by 5 bases, with 6 bases between. This chain's CDR3 is CASSQGDDNEQFF. In DNA form, the CDR3 reads TGCGCCAGCAGCCAAGGAGACGACAATGAGCAGTTCTTC.

In this sample, this clone turned up a few times. Other DNA sequences within the sample encode an identical CDR3. The chain has TRBV9 and TRBJ2-2; D unclear. This CDR3 is 13 amino acids long. Germline V gene lookup returns CDR1 SGDLS and CDR2 YYNGEE. V was shortened by 1 base and J by 3 bases, with 4 bases between the two germline ends. The CDR3 loop reads CASSVLYTGELFF. DNA of the CDR3: TGTGCCAGCAGCGTATTATACACCGGGGAGCTGTTTTTT.

Here the CDR3 reads CVRRSGASYGYTF. The CDR3 bases are TGTGTCAGAAGGTCCGGGGCGAGCTATGGCTACACCTTC. The gene calls are TRBV7-5 and TRBJ1-2. TRBV7-5 corresponds to a pseudogene. This CDR3 comprises 13 residues.

The chain has TRBV19 and TRBJ1-1, with D possibly TRBD1 on 5 matching bases. Trimming removed 4 bases from V and 3 bases from J, with 12 bases in between. The CDR3 loop spans 14 amino acids. The germline V gene has CDR1 LNHDA and CDR2 SQIVND (reference sequence). The CDR3 loop reads CASSTLDMYTEAFF. The CDR3 coding sequence is TGTGCCAGTAGTACCCTGGACATGTACACTGAAGCTTTCTTT.

This clone was counted a few times. The chain employs TRBV6-1 and TRBJ1-5; D might be TRBD1 (5 bases). The CDR3 extends over 15 amino acids. Germline values: CDR1 MNHNS, CDR2 SASEGT. Trimming shortened V by 3 bases and J by 5 bases, and 14 bases separated the two germline ends. CDR3 in DNA: TGTGCCAGCAGTGAGGGGCAGGGCGAATATCAGCCCCAGCATTTT. It specifies CASSEGQGEYQPQHF.

V gene TRBV27 combines with J gene TRBJ1-1; D is possibly TRBD1 (6 bases). The CDR3 runs 14 residues. Trimming took 6 bases from V and 5 from J, leaving 16 bases between them. The germline V gene encodes CDR1 MNHEY and CDR2 SMNVEV (reference sequence). The CDR3 coding sequence is TGTGCCAGCAGGCCGGACAGCTGGCTTACTGAAGCTTTCTTT. It yields the protein CASRPDSWLTEAFF.

This sequence joins TRBV2 and TRBJ1-1, with TRBD1 matching 8 bases. CDR1 and CDR2 (germline): SNHLY, FYNNEI. This CDR3 is 14 amino acids long. After removal of 6 bases from V and 1 base from J, the junction contained 4 bases not matched to a gene. CDR3 loop: CASRQDRANTEAFF. CDR3 DNA sequence: TGTGCCAGCAGACAGGACAGGGCGAACACTGAAGCTTTCTTT. Supplemented by reference TRBV2 and TRBJ1-1, the full variable domain reads EPEVTQTPSHQVTQMGQEVILRCVPISNHLYFYWYRQILGQKVEFLVSFYNNEISEKSEIFDDQFSVERPDGSNFTLKIRSTKLEDSAMYFCASRQDRANTEAFFGQGTRLTVV.

The table lists this clone with a count of one. CDR3 DNA sequence: TGTGCCAGCAGCTTGGCCCTGGCGGCTAGCGGGACGCATACGCAGTATTTT. As protein: CASSLALAASGTHTQYF. This chain connects TRBV5-6 to TRBJ2-3; 9 nucleotides align to TRBD2. The CDR3 totals 17 residues. Looked up from germline, CDR1 is SGHDT and CDR2 is YYEEEE. J gave up 7 bases and V 0 bases, and 12 bases lay outside the gene matches.

V and J are TRBV27 and TRBJ1-2; TRBD1 might be the D (5 bases). Looked up from germline, CDR1 is MNHEY and CDR2 is SMNVEV (reference sequence). This CDR3 spans 13 amino acids. Between the trimmed V and J ends, which lost 5 bases and 8 bases, there was a span of 15 bases. The CDR3 region is CASSKRDRWGYTF. CDR3 DNA: TGTGCCAGCAGTAAAAGGGACCGTTGGGGCTACACCTTC.

The chain joins TRBV28 to TRBJ2-3; no clear D. The V end lost 7 bases, the J end lost 0 bases, and 17 bases lay between the germline ends. The CDR3 sequence is 16 residues long. In germline, CDR1 is MDHEN, CDR2 SYDVKM. The CDR3 DNA is TGTGCCAGCAACAGTTTCTTAGAAGAGAGCACAGATACGCAGTATTTT. Amino acids: CASNSFLEESTDTQYF. Combining the CDR3 with reference TRBV28 and TRBJ2-3 gives the whole variable domain DVKVTQSSRYLVKRTGEKVFLECVQDMDHENMFWYRQDPGLGLRLIYFSYDVKMKEKGDIPEGYSVSREKKERFSLILESASTNQTSMYLCASNSFLEESTDTQYFGPGTRLTVL.

The chain uses TRBV6-1 and TRBJ2-7; D may correspond to TRBD1 or TRBD2 (6 bases each). CDR1 MNHNS and CDR2 SASEGT come from the germline V gene. The V and J ends lost 7 bases and 4 bases respectively, with 17 bases between them. This CDR3 is built from 14 residues. CDR3 in amino acids: CASIVKQGGYEQYF. The CDR3 bases are TGTGCCAGCATTGTGAAACAGGGAGGATACGAGCAGTACTTC.

This clone came up a few times. This sequence joins TRBV14 and TRBJ1-1; no reliable D call. Trimming shortened V by 1 base and J by 0 bases, and 12 bases separated the two germline ends. CDR1 and CDR2 (germline): SGHDN, FVKESK. The CDR3 totals 16 residues. CDR3 in DNA: TGTGCCAGCAGCCAAGGCCTCCAGAGGGTGAACACTGAAGCTTTCTTT. Protein product: CASSQGLQRVNTEAFF.

The chain has TRBV7-9 and TRBJ2-5, with 7 positions matching TRBD2. The V segment lost 3 bases and the J segment 5 bases; nucleotides outside the gene matches: 6. The germline V gene has CDR1 SEHNR and CDR2 FQNEAQ (reference sequence). The CDR3 runs to 14 residues. The CDR3 DNA reads as TGTGCCAGCAGCTTGGGAGGGGCTGAGGAGACCCAGTACTTC. The encoded protein is CASSLGGAEETQYF.

The rearrangement uses TRBV10-2 and TRBJ2-7; D not certain. The germline V gene encodes CDR1 WSHSY and CDR2 SAAADI. Trimming shortened V by 3 bases and J by 6 bases, and 6 bases separated the two germline ends. This CDR3 region has 11 residues. The CDR3 loop reads CASSDGTEQYF. The CDR3 nucleotides read TGCGCCAGCAGTGATGGCACCGAGCAGTACTTC.